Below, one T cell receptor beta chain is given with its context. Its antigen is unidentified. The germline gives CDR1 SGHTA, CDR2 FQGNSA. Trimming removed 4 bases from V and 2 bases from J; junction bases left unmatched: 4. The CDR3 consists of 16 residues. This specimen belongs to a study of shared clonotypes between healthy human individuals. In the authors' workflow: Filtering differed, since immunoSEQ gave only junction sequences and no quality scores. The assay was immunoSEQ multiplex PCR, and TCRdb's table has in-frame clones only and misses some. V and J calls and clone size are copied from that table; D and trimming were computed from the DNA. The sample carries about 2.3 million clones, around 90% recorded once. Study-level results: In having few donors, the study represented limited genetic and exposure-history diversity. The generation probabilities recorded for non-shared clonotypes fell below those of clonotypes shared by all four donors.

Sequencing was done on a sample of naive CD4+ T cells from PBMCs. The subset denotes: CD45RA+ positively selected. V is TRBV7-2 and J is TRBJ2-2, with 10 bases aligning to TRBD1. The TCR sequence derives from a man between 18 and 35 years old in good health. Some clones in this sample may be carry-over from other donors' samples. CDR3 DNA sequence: TGTGCCAGCAGCTCTCGACAGGGGGCCAACACCGGGGAGCTGTTTTTT. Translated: CASSSRQGANTGELFF.